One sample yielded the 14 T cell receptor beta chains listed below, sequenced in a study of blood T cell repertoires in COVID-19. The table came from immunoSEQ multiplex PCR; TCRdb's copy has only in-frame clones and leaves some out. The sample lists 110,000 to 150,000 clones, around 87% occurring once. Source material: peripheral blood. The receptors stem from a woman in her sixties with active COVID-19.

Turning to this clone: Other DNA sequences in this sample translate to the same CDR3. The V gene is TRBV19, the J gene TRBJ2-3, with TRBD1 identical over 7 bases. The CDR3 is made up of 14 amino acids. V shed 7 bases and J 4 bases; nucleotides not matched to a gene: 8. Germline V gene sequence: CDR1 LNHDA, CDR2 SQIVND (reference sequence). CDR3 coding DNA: TGTGCCAGTACCACTGGGCAGGGGGCAGATACGCAGTATTTT. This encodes CASTTGQGADTQYF.

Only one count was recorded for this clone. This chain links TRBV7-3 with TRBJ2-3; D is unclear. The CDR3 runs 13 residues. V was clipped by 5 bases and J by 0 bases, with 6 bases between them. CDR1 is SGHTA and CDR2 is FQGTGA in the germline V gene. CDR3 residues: CASSRTSTDTQYF. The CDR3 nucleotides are TGTGCCAGCAGCAGAACTAGCACAGATACGCAGTATTTT.

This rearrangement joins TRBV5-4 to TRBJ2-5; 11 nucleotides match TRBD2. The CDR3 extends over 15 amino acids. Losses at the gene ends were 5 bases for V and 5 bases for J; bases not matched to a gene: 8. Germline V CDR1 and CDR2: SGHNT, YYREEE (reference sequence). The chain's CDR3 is CASRPELAGVETQYF. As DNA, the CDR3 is TGTGCCAGCAGGCCCGAACTAGCGGGAGTGGAGACCCAGTACTTC.

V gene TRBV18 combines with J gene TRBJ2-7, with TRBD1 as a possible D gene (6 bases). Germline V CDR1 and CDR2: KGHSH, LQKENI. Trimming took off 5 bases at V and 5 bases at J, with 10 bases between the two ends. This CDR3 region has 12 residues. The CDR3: CASSSRTDEQYF. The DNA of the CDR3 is TGTGCCAGCTCATCACGGACAGACGAGCAGTACTTC. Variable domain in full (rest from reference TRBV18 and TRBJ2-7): NAGVMQNPRHLVRRRGQEARLRCSPMKGHSHVYWYRQLPEEGLKFMVYLQKENIIDESGMPKERFSAEFPKEGPSILRIQQVVRGDSAAYFCASSSRTDEQYFGPGTRLTVT.

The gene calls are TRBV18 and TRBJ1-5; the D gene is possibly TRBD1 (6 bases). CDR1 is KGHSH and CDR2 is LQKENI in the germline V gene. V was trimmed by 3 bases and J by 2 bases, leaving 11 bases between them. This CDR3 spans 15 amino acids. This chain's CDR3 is CASSPDRWGNQPQHF. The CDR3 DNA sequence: TGTGCCAGCTCACCTGACAGGTGGGGCAATCAGCCCCAGCATTTT.

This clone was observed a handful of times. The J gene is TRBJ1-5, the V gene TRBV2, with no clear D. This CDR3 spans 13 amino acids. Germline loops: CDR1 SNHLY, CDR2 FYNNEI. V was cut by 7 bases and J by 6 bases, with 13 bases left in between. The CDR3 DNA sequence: TGTGCCAGCAAAATCGGTGGGAGTCAGCCCCAGCATTTT. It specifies CASKIGGSQPQHF. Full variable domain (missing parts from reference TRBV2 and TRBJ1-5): EPEVTQTPSHQVTQMGQEVILRCVPISNHLYFYWYRQILGQKVEFLVSFYNNEISEKSEIFDDQFSVERPDGSNFTLKIRSTKLEDSAMYFCASKIGGSQPQHFGDGTRLSIL.

The CDR3 is CASSEGQIGHGYTF. Here the CDR3 DNA reads TGCGCCAGCAGCGAGGGACAGATTGGGCATGGCTACACCTTC. The chain carries TRBV5-1 and TRBJ1-2; 7 nucleotides match TRBD1. CDR3 length: 14 residues. Trimming at V came to 4 bases and at J to 6 bases, leaving 9 bases not matched to a gene. The V gene's germline CDR1 is SGHRS and CDR2 YFSETQ.

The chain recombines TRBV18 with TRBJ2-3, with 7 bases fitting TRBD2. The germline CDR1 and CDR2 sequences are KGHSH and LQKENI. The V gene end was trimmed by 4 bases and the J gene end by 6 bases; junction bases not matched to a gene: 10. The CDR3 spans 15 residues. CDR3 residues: CASSLKGGPMDTQYF. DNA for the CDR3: TGTGCCAGCTCACTGAAGGGAGGGCCGATGGATACGCAGTATTTT.

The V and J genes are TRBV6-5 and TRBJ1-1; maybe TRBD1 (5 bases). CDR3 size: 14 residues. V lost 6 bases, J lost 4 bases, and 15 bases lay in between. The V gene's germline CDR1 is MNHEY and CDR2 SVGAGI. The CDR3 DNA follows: TGTGCCAGCAGGCAGGGTCTAGAACGCACTGAAGCTTTCTTT. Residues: CASRQGLERTEAFF.

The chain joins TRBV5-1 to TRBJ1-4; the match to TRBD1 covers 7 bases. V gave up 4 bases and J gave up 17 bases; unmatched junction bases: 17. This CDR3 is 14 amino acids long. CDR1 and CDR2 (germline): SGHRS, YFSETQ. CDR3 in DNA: TGCGCCAGCAGCCCGCAGGGGCTACCGGGACAGCCTTTTTTT. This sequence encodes CASSPQGLPGQPFF.

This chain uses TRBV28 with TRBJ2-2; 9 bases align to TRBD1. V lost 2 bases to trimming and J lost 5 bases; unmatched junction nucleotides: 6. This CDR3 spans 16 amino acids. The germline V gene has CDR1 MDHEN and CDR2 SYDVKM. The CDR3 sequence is CASSLAGTGRTGELFF. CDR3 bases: TGTGCCAGCAGTTTAGCCGGGACAGGGCGTACCGGGGAGCTGTTTTTT.

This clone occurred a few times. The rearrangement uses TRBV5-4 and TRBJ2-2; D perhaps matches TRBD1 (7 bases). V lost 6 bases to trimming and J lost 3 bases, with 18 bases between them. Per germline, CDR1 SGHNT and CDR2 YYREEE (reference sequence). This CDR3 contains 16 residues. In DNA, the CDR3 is TGTGCCAGCACCCTATTGGCAGGGGGGTACACCGGGGAGCTGTTTTTT. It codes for CASTLLAGGYTGELFF. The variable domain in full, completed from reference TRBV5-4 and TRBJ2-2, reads ETGVTQSPTHLIKTRGQQVTLRCSSQSGHNTVSWYQQALGQGPQFIFQYYREEENGRGNFPPRFSGLQFPNYSSELNVNALELDDSALYLCASTLLAGGYTGELFFGEGSRLTVL.

The CDR3 nucleotides are TGCAGTGCTATAGACAGCTATGGCTACACCTTC. It yields the protein CSAIDSYGYTF. The gene calls are TRBV20-1 and TRBJ1-2, with a weak D call TRBD1 (5 bases). V shed 4 bases and J shed 4 bases, with 7 bases lying between them. This CDR3 region has 11 residues. CDR1 is DFQATT, CDR2 SNEGSKA, per germline (reference sequence).

The CDR3 DNA is TGTGCCAGCATCAACAGGGGGTACCCTGCAACTAATGAAAAACTGTTTTTT. Protein: CASINRGYPATNEKLFF. The V call is TRBV7-9, the J call TRBJ1-4; TRBD1 matches 8 bases. From germline, CDR1 is SEHNR and CDR2 FQNEAQ (reference sequence). The CDR3 is 17 residues long. The ends lost 7 bases at V and 0 bases at J; junction bases unmatched: 10.